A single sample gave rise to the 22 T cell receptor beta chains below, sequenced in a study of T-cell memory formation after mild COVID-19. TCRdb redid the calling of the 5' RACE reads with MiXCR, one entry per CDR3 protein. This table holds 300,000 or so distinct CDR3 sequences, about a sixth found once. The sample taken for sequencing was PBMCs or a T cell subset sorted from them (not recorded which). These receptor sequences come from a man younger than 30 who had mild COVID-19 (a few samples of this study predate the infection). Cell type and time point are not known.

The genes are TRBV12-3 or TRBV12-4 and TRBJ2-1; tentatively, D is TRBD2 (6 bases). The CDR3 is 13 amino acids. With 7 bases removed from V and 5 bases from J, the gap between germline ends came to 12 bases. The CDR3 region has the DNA TGTGCCAGCACCCAGACTAGGAACAATGAGCAGTTCTTC. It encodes CASTQTRNNEQFF.

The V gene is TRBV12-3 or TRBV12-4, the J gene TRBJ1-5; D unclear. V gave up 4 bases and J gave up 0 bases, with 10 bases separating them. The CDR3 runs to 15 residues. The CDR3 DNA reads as TGTGCCAGCAGTTGGGGAGCTTCTAGCAATCAGCCCCAGCATTTT. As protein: CASSWGASSNQPQHF.

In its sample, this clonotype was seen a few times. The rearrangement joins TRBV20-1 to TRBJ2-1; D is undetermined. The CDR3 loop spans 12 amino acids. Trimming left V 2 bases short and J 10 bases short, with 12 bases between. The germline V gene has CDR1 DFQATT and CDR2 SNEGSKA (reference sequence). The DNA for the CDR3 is TGCAGTGCTAGAACCACTCCCTACGAGCAGTTCTTC. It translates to CSARTTPYEQFF.

CDR3 DNA: TGTGCCAGCAGCCAAGAGGCAGCCGGGGGCACCGGGGAGCTGTTTTTT. It is translated as CASSQEAAGGTGELFF. The rearrangement joins TRBV4-2 to TRBJ2-2, with D tentatively TRBD2 (6 bases). V lost 0 bases and J 4 bases, leaving 12 bases between the germline ends. The germline gives CDR1 LGHNA, CDR2 YNFKEQ. CDR3 length: 16 residues.

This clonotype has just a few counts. CDR3 loop: CASSVRGGSVAEAFF. For the CDR3, the DNA is TGTGCCAGCAGCGTGCGGGGCGGGAGCGTCGCTGAAGCTTTCTTT. The chain is built from TRBV9 and TRBJ1-1; perhaps TRBD1 as D (5 bases). Between the trimmed V and J ends, which lost 2 bases and 6 bases, there was a span of 17 bases. The CDR3 is 15 residues long. Germline V gene sequence: CDR1 SGDLS, CDR2 YYNGEE.

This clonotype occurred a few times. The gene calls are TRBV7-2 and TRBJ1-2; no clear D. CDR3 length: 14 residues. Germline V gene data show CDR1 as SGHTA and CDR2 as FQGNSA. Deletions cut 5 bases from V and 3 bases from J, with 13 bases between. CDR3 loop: CASSLSTSDYGYTF. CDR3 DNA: TGTGCCAGCAGCCTGTCGACTAGTGACTATGGCTACACCTTC.

The CDR3: CASSPGGGLDNEQFF. Here the CDR3 DNA reads TGTGCCAGCAGCCCAGGGGGGGGGCTAGACAATGAGCAGTTCTTC. This sequence joins TRBV7-2 and TRBJ2-1; D may correspond to TRBD1 or TRBD2 (7 bases each). From germline, CDR1 is SGHTA and CDR2 FQGNSA. The CDR3 runs 15 residues. V gave up 5 bases and J gave up 5 bases, with 16 bases separating them.

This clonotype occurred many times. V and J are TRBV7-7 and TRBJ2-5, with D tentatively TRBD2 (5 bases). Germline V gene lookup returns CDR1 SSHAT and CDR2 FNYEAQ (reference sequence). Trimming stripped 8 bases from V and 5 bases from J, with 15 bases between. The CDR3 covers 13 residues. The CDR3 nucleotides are TGTGCCAGCTCCTCAGGCGGCGGGGAGACCCAGTACTTC. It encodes CASSSGGGETQYF.

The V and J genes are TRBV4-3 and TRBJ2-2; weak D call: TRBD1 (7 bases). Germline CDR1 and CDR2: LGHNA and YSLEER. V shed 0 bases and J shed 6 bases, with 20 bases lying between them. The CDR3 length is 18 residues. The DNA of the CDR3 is TGCGCCAGCAGCCAAGATTCCGGGCAGGGGGGCTTCGCCGGGGAGCTGTTTTTT. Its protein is CASSQDSGQGGFAGELFF.

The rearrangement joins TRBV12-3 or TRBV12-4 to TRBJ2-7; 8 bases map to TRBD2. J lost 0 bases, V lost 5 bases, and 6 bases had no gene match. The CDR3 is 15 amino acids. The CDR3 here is CASSSGGPSSYEQYV. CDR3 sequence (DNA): TGTGCCAGCAGTAGCGGGGGCCCTAGCTCCTACGAGCAGTACGTC.

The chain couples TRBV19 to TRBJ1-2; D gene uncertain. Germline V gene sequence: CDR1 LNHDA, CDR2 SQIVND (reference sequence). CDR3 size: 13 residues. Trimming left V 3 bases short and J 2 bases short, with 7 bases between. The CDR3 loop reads CASSMRQNYGYTF. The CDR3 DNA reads TGTGCCAGTAGTATGCGGCAAAACTATGGCTACACCTTC.

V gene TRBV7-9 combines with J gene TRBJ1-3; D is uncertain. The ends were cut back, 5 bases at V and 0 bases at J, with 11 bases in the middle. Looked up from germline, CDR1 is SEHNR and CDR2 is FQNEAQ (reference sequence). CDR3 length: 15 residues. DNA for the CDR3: TGTGCCAGCAGCGCGGCTACTCACTCTGGAAACACCATATATTTT. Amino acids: CASSAATHSGNTIYF.

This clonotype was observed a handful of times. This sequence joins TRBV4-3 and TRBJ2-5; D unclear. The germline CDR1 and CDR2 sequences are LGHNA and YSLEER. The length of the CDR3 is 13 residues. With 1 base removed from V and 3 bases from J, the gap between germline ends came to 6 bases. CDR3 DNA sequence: TGCGCCAGCAGCCAAGGGGCGAAAGAGACCCAGTACTTC. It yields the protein CASSQGAKETQYF.

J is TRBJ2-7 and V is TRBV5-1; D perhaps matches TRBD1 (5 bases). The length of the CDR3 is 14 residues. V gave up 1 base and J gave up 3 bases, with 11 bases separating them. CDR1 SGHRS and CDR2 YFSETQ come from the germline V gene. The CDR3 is CASSLSGPGYEQYF. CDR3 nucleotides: TGCGCCAGCAGCTTGTCAGGGCCGGGCTACGAGCAGTACTTC.

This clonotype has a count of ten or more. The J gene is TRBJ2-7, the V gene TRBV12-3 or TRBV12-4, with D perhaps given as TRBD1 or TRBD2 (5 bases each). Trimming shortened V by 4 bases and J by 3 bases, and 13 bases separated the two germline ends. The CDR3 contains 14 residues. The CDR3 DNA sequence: TGTGCCAGCAGTTCAGGGACCGGGTTCTACGAGCAGTACTTC. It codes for CASSSGTGFYEQYF.

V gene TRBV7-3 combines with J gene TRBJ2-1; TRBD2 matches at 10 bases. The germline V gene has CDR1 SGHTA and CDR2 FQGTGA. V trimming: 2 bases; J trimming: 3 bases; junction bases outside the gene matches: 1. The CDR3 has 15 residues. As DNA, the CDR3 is TGTGCCAGCAGCTTAGAGCGGGGGGGCTACAATGAGCAGTTCTTC. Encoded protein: CASSLERGGYNEQFF.

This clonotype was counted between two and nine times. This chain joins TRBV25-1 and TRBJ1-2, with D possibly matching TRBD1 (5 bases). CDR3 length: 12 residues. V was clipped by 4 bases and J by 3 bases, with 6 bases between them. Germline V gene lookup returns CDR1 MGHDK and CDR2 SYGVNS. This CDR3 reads CASSVGHYGYTF. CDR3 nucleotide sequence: TGTGCCAGCAGTGTGGGGCACTATGGCTACACCTTC.

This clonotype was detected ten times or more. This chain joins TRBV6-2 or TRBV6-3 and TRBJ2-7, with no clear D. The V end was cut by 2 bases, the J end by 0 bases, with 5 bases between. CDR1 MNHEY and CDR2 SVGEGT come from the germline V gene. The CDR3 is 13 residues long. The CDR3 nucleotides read TGTGCCAGCAGTTACCAGATCTCCTACGAGCAGTACGTC. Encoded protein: CASSYQISYEQYV.

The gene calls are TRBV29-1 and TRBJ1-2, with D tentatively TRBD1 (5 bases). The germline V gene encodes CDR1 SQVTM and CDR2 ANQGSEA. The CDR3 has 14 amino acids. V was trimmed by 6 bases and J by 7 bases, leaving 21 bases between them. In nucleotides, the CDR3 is TGCAGCGTAGACGGGGCAACGCCTGTGTCTGGCTACACCTTC. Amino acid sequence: CSVDGATPVSGYTF.

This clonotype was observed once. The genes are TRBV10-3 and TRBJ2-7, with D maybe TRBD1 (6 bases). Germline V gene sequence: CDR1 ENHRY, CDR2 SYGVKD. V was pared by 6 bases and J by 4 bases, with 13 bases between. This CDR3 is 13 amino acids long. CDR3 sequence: CAIRSWGRYEQYV. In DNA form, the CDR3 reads TGTGCCATCAGGTCGTGGGGGCGTTACGAGCAGTACGTC.

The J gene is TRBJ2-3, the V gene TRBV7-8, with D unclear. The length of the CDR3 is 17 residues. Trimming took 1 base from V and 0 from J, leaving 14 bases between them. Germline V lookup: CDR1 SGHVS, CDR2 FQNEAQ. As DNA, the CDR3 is TGTGCCAGCAGCTTAGTCCGGGTGGAACTAAGCACAGATACGCAGTATTTT. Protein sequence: CASSLVRVELSTDTQYF.

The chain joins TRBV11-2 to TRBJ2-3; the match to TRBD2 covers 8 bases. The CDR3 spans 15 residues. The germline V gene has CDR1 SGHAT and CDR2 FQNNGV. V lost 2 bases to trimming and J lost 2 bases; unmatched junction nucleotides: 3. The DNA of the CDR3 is TGTGCCAGCAGCTTAAGCGGGGGACCCACAGATACGCAGTATTTT. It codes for CASSLSGGPTDTQYF. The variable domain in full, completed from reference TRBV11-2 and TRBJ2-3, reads EAGVAQSPRYKIIEKRQSVAFWCNPISGHATLYWYQQILGQGPKLLIQFQNNGVVDDSQLPKDRFSAERLKGVDSTLKIQPAKLEDSAVYLCASSLSGGPTDTQYFGPGTRLTVL.